The 31 T cell receptor beta chains below were found in one sample sequenced in a study of PD-1 blockade in classical Hodgkin lymphoma. Using immunoSEQ multiplex PCR, the repertoire was profiled, and TCRdb retains in-frame clones only, with some absent. This table has 55,000 to 75,000 clones, 90% to 95% appearing once. Exposure to brentuximab vedotin varied, and each patient had relapsed following autologous stem cell transplantation. Sequenced material: peripheral blood mononuclear cells (PBMCs), taken at baseline. The receptors were sampled from a human donor with classical Hodgkin lymphoma.

The chain joins TRBV9 to TRBJ1-4, with D maybe TRBD1 (6 bases). V was cut by 0 bases and J by 3 bases, with 9 bases left in between. This CDR3 is 15 amino acids long. Germline V gene sequence: CDR1 SGDLS, CDR2 YYNGEE. DNA for the CDR3: TGTGCCAGCAGCGTAGGGGGGGCTCCTAATGAAAAACTGTTTTTT. It encodes CASSVGGAPNEKLFF. Using reference TRBV9 and TRBJ1-4 for the parts outside the CDR3, the full variable domain is DSGVTQTPKHLITATGQRVTLRCSPRSGDLSVYWYQQSLDQGLQFLIQYYNGEERAKGNILERFSAQQFPDLHSELNLSSLELGDSALYFCASSVGGAPNEKLFFGSGTQLSVL.

The V gene is TRBV7-2, the J gene TRBJ2-1; a weak D match, TRBD2 (6 bases). With 4 bases removed from V and 9 bases from J, the gap between germline ends came to 19 bases. In germline, CDR1 is SGHTA, CDR2 FQGNSA. The CDR3 runs 15 residues. The CDR3 loop reads CASSSRGTRSGEQFF. For the CDR3, the DNA is TGTGCCAGCAGCTCCCGGGGGACCCGTTCGGGTGAGCAGTTCTTC.

This chain joins TRBV11-3 and TRBJ2-3, with a possible D match to TRBD2 (5 bases). The CDR3 loop spans 15 amino acids. CDR1 is SGHNT and CDR2 is YENEEA in the germline V gene. Trimming took 5 bases from V and 2 from J, leaving 14 bases between them. The chain's CDR3 is CASSAGVGVTDTQYF. The CDR3 nucleotides read TGTGCCAGCAGCGCCGGGGTTGGGGTCACAGATACGCAGTATTTT. The whole variable domain, filled in from reference TRBV11-3 and TRBJ2-3, reads EAGVVQSPRYKIIEKKQPVAFWCNPISGHNTLYWYLQNLGQGPELLIRYENEEAVDDSQLPKDRFSAERLKGVDSTLKIQPAELGDSAVYLCASSAGVGVTDTQYFGPGTRLTVL.

V usage is TRBV7-6 and J usage is TRBJ2-7; 7 bases match TRBD2. The germline V gene encodes CDR1 SGHVS and CDR2 FNYEAQ. The junction had 16 bases not matched to a gene; V was cut back by 1 base and J by 7 bases. This CDR3 contains 17 residues. This CDR3 is CASSLGPSGTTLREQYF. The CDR3 region has the DNA TGTGCCAGCAGCTTAGGCCCCTCCGGGACTACCCTCAGGGAGCAGTACTTC.

The chain recombines TRBV9 with TRBJ1-1; unclear D gene. CDR1 and CDR2 from the germline V gene are SGDLS and YYNGEE. The V end was cut by 3 bases, the J end by 6 bases, with 12 bases between. CDR3 length equals 13 residues. The CDR3 spells CASSAALSPEAFF. CDR3 sequence (DNA): TGTGCCAGCAGCGCAGCATTGTCCCCTGAAGCTTTCTTT. Complete variable domain (other parts from reference TRBV9 and TRBJ1-1): DSGVTQTPKHLITATGQRVTLRCSPRSGDLSVYWYQQSLDQGLQFLIQYYNGEERAKGNILERFSAQQFPDLHSELNLSSLELGDSALYFCASSAALSPEAFFGQGTRLTVV.

This rearrangement joins TRBV5-1 to TRBJ2-7; 7 bases match TRBD2. Germline CDR1 SGHRS, CDR2 YFSETQ. Germline trimming cut 4 bases from V and 2 bases from J; bases unmatched to any gene: 15. The CDR3 consists of 17 residues. CDR3 region: CASSPDGVASGPYEQYF. The CDR3, as DNA: TGCGCCAGCAGCCCTGACGGGGTCGCTAGCGGTCCCTACGAGCAGTACTTC.

This clone has a single count. The J gene is TRBJ2-1, the V gene TRBV7-6; D possibly corresponds to TRBD1 (6 bases). CDR3 length: 16 residues. Trimming stripped 4 bases from V and 2 bases from J, with 15 bases between. The germline CDR1 and CDR2 sequences are SGHVS and FNYEAQ. Here the CDR3 reads CASSSTGTFPYNEQFF. CDR3 coding DNA: TGTGCCAGCAGCTCTACCGGGACATTTCCCTACAATGAGCAGTTCTTC.

This clone was seen a single time. The gene calls are TRBV18 and TRBJ1-4; the D is unclear. Germline loops: CDR1 KGHSH, CDR2 LQKENI. CDR3 length: 13 residues. V was clipped by 8 bases and J by 8 bases, with 15 bases between them. CDR3 region: CASHTMLGEKLFF. CDR3 bases: TGTGCCAGCCACACAATGCTCGGGGAAAAACTGTTTTTT.

The chain employs TRBV7-2 and TRBJ2-7; 12 nucleotides align to TRBD2. The V gene end was trimmed by 3 bases and the J gene end by 7 bases; junction bases not matched to a gene: 4. The CDR3 length is 14 residues. Germline V CDR1 and CDR2: SGHTA, FQGNSA. CDR3: CASSFLAGGKEQYF. CDR3 bases: TGTGCCAGCAGCTTCCTAGCGGGAGGGAAAGAGCAGTACTTC.

The chain recombines TRBV11-2 with TRBJ2-2; 10 bases match TRBD1. Germline V gene data show CDR1 as SGHAT and CDR2 as FQNNGV. V shed 4 bases and J 5 bases; nucleotides not matched to a gene: 10. The CDR3 covers 17 residues. In DNA, the CDR3 is TGTGCCAGCAGCTCCCCTGACAGGGGGCAGAGAACCGGGGAGCTGTTTTTT. This encodes CASSSPDRGQRTGELFF.

The chain recombines TRBV5-1 with TRBJ2-5, with 9 bases identical to TRBD1. Trimming took 3 bases from V and 4 from J; bases not matched to a gene: 4. Germline V gene sequence: CDR1 SGHRS, CDR2 YFSETQ. The CDR3 loop spans 14 amino acids. CDR3 sequence (DNA): TGCGCCAGCAGCTCCGGACAGGGGTTAGAGACCCAGTACTTC. It yields the protein CASSSGQGLETQYF.

The chain carries TRBV14 and TRBJ2-5; 15 nucleotides match TRBD2. Trimming at V came to 5 bases and at J to 5 bases, leaving 6 bases not matched to a gene. This CDR3 has 16 amino acids. Germline V gene lookup returns CDR1 SGHDN and CDR2 FVKESK. The chain's CDR3 is CASSSGLAGGWETQYF. Here the CDR3 DNA reads TGTGCCAGCAGCTCCGGACTAGCGGGAGGGTGGGAGACCCAGTACTTC.

In its sample, this clone was seen once. The chain carries TRBV19 and TRBJ2-3; D not certain. The CDR3 extends over 14 amino acids. Trimming removed 3 bases at V and 0 bases at J, with 7 bases between. Looked up from germline, CDR1 is LNHDA and CDR2 is SQIVND (reference sequence). CDR3 DNA: TGTGCCAGTAGTATTTCCGGAAGCACAGATACGCAGTATTTT. It specifies CASSISGSTDTQYF.

The chain is built from TRBV23-1 and TRBJ1-5; 9 nucleotides agree with TRBD1. TRBV23-1 carries the ORF label, with uncertain function. V shed 0 bases, J shed 0 bases, and the junction held 12 bases outside the gene matches. The length of the CDR3 is 20 residues. The CDR3 reads CASSQSTRQGEGYSNQPQHF. The CDR3 coding sequence is TGCGCCAGCAGTCAATCGACGAGACAGGGGGAGGGGTATAGCAATCAGCCCCAGCATTTT.

The rearrangement links TRBV28 to TRBJ1-4; D remains ambiguous. The V gene's germline CDR1 is MDHEN and CDR2 SYDVKM. The CDR3 runs 12 residues. The V and J ends lost 2 bases and 7 bases respectively, with 5 bases between them. CDR3 DNA sequence: TGTGCCAGCAGTTTAGGTCTTGAAAAACTGTTTTTT. It yields the protein CASSLGLEKLFF.

The CDR3 region is CASSPRQTGQGPSGNTIYF. The CDR3 DNA is TGTGCCAGCAGCCCCCGACAGACGGGACAGGGGCCCTCTGGAAACACCATATATTTT. The J gene is TRBJ1-3, the V gene TRBV9, with TRBD1 identical over 10 bases. The V gene's germline CDR1 is SGDLS and CDR2 YYNGEE. This CDR3 comprises 19 residues. J gave up 0 bases and V 4 bases, and 13 bases lay outside the gene matches. Combining the CDR3 with reference TRBV9 and TRBJ1-3 gives the whole variable domain DSGVTQTPKHLITATGQRVTLRCSPRSGDLSVYWYQQSLDQGLQFLIQYYNGEERAKGNILERFSAQQFPDLHSELNLSSLELGDSALYFCASSPRQTGQGPSGNTIYFGEGSWLTVV.

The chain employs TRBV2 and TRBJ2-3; 8 nucleotides match TRBD1. Germline V gene sequence: CDR1 SNHLY, CDR2 FYNNEI. The CDR3 spans 13 residues. With V trimmed by 4 bases and J by 6 bases, 3 bases remained unmatched. The CDR3 coding sequence is TGTGCCAGCAGTGGGACAGGGTCTGATACGCAGTATTTT. This codes for CASSGTGSDTQYF. The whole variable domain, filled in from reference TRBV2 and TRBJ2-3, reads EPEVTQTPSHQVTQMGQEVILRCVPISNHLYFYWYRQILGQKVEFLVSFYNNEISEKSEIFDDQFSVERPDGSNFTLKIRSTKLEDSAMYFCASSGTGSDTQYFGPGTRLTVL.

The J gene is TRBJ2-6, the V gene TRBV29-1, with D hard to call. The germline V gene encodes CDR1 SQVTM and CDR2 ANQGSEA. The V end was cut by 2 bases, the J end by 4 bases, with 9 bases between. The CDR3 loop spans 14 amino acids. Here the CDR3 DNA reads TGCAGCGTTGAATGGCCGACCGGGGCCAACGTCCTGACTTTC. Its translation: CSVEWPTGANVLTF.

Note on this clone: This CDR3 is missing its conserved last phenylalanine or tryptophan, likely due to a read error. The limits of the CDR3 on the DNA are not certain, so only TCRdb's listed CDR3 is given. The chain uses TRBV9 and TRBJ2-7; the DNA was not used to check the table's D call, TRBD1. The CDR3 spans 14 residues, counting both ends. CDR1 is SGDLS and CDR2 is YYNGEE in the germline V gene. This chain's CDR3 is CASSVARQGPAFFS.

V and J are TRBV30 and TRBJ1-1; D ambiguous. Trimming took 4 bases from V and 8 from J, leaving 17 bases between them. The germline V gene encodes CDR1 GTSNPN and CDR2 SVGIG (reference sequence). The CDR3 is 13 residues long. CDR3 nucleotides: TGTGCCTGGAACGTTAACCCCAACAGAGAAGCTTTCTTT. Protein: CAWNVNPNREAFF.

V usage is TRBV28 and J usage is TRBJ2-7; 7 nucleotides line up with TRBD1. The CDR3 covers 15 residues. Germline V gene data show CDR1 as MDHEN and CDR2 as SYDVKM. V shed 5 bases, J shed 1 base, and the junction held 8 bases outside the gene matches. CDR3 sequence (DNA): TGTGCCAGCAGTAGATATCCGGGACAGTCCTACGAGCAGTACTTC. It yields the protein CASSRYPGQSYEQYF.

The gene calls are TRBV11-2 and TRBJ1-4; perhaps TRBD1 as D (5 bases). The CDR3 length is 13 residues. Germline V lookup: CDR1 SGHAT, CDR2 FQNNGV. V was pared by 6 bases and J by 7 bases, with 12 bases between. Written as DNA, the CDR3 is TGTGCCAGCAGGTGGGACGTCAGTGAAAAACTGTTTTTT. Residues: CASRWDVSEKLFF.

The rearrangement uses TRBV27 and TRBJ1-2; D might be TRBD1 (6 bases). Trimming stripped 0 bases from V and 2 bases from J, with 13 bases between. Germline loops: CDR1 MNHEY, CDR2 SMNVEV (reference sequence). The CDR3 has 16 residues. The CDR3 DNA reads TGTGCCAGCAGTTTATCGCGGCAGGGGCCCAACTATGGCTACACCTTC. This sequence encodes CASSLSRQGPNYGYTF.

J is TRBJ1-4 and V is TRBV5-4, with D hard to call. Trimming shortened V by 3 bases and J by 8 bases, and 23 bases separated the two germline ends. This CDR3 is 17 amino acids long. The germline gives CDR1 SGHNT, CDR2 YYREEE (reference sequence). In nucleotides, the CDR3 is TGTGCCAGCAGCTCCCGCGGCCCCGGGCCAACAAACGAAAAACTGTTTTTT. Its protein product is CASSSRGPGPTNEKLFF.

The chain uses TRBV5-1 and TRBJ2-1; TRBD2 agrees at 8 bases. The V and J ends lost 4 bases and 1 base, in that order; junction bases with no gene match: 4. From germline, CDR1 is SGHRS and CDR2 YFSETQ. This CDR3 comprises 15 residues. The CDR3 protein is CASSQGLGSYNEQFF. CDR3 in DNA: TGCGCCAGCAGCCAGGGACTAGGATCCTACAATGAGCAGTTCTTC.

The rearrangement links TRBV18 to TRBJ2-7, with D possibly being TRBD1 (6 bases). Trimming took 0 bases from V and 3 from J, leaving 12 bases between them. Per the germline V gene, CDR1 is KGHSH and CDR2 is LQKENI. This CDR3 is built from 15 residues. The CDR3 nucleotides read TGTGCCAGCTCACCACCGCAGGGGCCTAACTACGAGCAGTACTTC. Protein sequence: CASSPPQGPNYEQYF.

V and J are TRBV7-3 and TRBJ2-1; 8 bases map to TRBD1. The germline CDR1 and CDR2 sequences are SGHTA and FQGTGA. This CDR3 has 13 amino acids. V lost 3 bases, J lost 7 bases, and 2 bases stayed unmatched. As DNA, the CDR3 is TGTGCCAGCAGCTTGGACAGGGTGAATGAGCAGTTCTTC. The encoded protein is CASSLDRVNEQFF. Full variable domain (remainder filled in from reference TRBV7-3 and TRBJ2-1): GAGVSQTPSNKVTEKGKYVELRCDPISGHTALYWYRQSLGQGPEFLIYFQGTGAADDSGLPNDRFFAVRPEGSVSTLKIQRTERGDSAVYLCASSLDRVNEQFFGPGTRLTVL.

The chain joins TRBV5-5 to TRBJ2-7; TRBD1 aligns across 11 bases. The CDR3 totals 13 residues. The germline gives CDR1 SGHKS, CDR2 YYEKEE (reference sequence). J was trimmed by 6 bases and V by 3 bases; bases with no gene match: 2. The CDR3 region is CASSWGTGGEQYF. CDR3 coding DNA: TGTGCCAGCAGCTGGGGGACAGGGGGCGAGCAGTACTTC.

In regard to this clone: An end of the junction differs from the germline gene, which may be a read error. The rearrangement links TRBV6-1 to TRBJ1-1, with D possibly TRBD1 on 5 matching bases. From germline, CDR1 is MNHNS and CDR2 SASEGT. CDR3 size: 14 residues. The CDR3 protein is CAGSEATGAAEAFF. CDR3 nucleotides: TGTGCCGGCAGTGAAGCTACCGGGGCAGCTGAAGCTTTCTTT.

The V gene is TRBV9, the J gene TRBJ2-3; D remains ambiguous. Per the germline V gene, CDR1 is SGDLS and CDR2 is YYNGEE. With 5 bases removed from V and 6 bases from J, the gap between germline ends came to 10 bases. The CDR3 sequence is 12 residues long. The CDR3: CASRGSGDTQYF. CDR3 coding DNA: TGTGCCAGCAGGGGCAGTGGGGATACGCAGTATTTT.

The chain is built from TRBV2 and TRBJ2-3; no clear D. The length of the CDR3 is 13 residues. Germline CDR1 is SNHLY and CDR2 is FYNNEI. V dropped 5 bases and J dropped 5 bases, with 11 bases sitting between them. CDR3 nucleotide sequence: TGTGCCAGCAGTTTGGACCTTAAAGATACGCAGTATTTT. Its translation is CASSLDLKDTQYF.